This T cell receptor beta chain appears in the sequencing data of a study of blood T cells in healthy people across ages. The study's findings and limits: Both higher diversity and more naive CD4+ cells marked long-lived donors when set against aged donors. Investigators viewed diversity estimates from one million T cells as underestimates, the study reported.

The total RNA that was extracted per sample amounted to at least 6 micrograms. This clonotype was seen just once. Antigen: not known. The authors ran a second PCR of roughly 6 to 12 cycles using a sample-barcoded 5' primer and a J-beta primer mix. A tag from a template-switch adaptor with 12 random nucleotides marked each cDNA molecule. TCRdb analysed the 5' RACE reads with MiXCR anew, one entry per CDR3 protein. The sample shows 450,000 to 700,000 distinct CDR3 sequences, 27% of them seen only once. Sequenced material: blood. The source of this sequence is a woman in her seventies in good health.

CDR3 amino acids: CASSFAGGATDTQYF. The DNA for the CDR3 is TGTGCCAGCAGCTTTGCGGGGGGGGCGACAGATACGCAGTATTTT. The chain carries TRBV7-2 and TRBJ2-3; 9 bases match TRBD2. J lost 3 bases, V lost 3 bases, and 4 bases had no gene match. The CDR3 is made up of 15 amino acids. CDR1 SGHTA and CDR2 FQGNSA come from the germline V gene.